This T cell receptor (beta chain) was sequenced in a study of T cell repertoires in cytomegalovirus infection (dated by TCRdb to between 2018 and 2020). With respect to the entire study: Alongside well-studied HLA-B-restricted epitopes, the peptide stimulations were aimed at recently identified HLA-C-restricted CMV epitopes, whose presentation resists viral immunomodulation. Donor HLA type was relevant to the analysis, as public TCR beta signatures indicated carriage of CMV infection together with the matching HLA type.

This clonotype was seen more than once but under ten times. Its antigen specificity is not known. No much larger clone is present one base from it, and per-base qualities are unavailable. The CDR3 measures 14 amino acids from cysteine to phenylalanine. Only the CDR3 DNA is retained, 42 bases long and in frame from the first base. The germline V gene (reference sequence) gives CDR1 as SEHNR and CDR2 as FQNEAQ. Trimming removed 0 bases from V and 3 bases from J, leaving 9 bases between the germline ends. Sequencing was performed on an Illumina HiSeq 1500. The public reads were run again by TCRdb, first through fastp at Q25 and then through MiXCR, and only productive beta chains were kept. Every entry covers one CDR3 protein and lists the most common genes and DNA from its rows. In this sample the table shows fewer than 1,000,000 distinct CDR3 sequences, approximately 31% of which occur a single time. Of the sample, around an eighth falls within the top ten clones.

The intended sense of this specimen's treatment or condition label: in vitro stimulation with specific CMV peptide epitopes to enrich CMV-specific T cells. What the work shows at the level of the full study, not this receptor alone: Carriers of CMV infection plus the relevant HLA type were discriminated by the cumulative frequency of public TCR beta family members in the study cohort and in an independent roughly 370-donor cohort. The ex vivo response was dominated by HLA-C-restricted CMV-specific TCR beta clonotypes, which also provided the single most frequent clonotype in two of eight donors.

This chain is built from TRBV7-9 and TRBJ2-7; the D gene is tentatively TRBD1 or TRBD2, each matching 5 bases. The material was cultured CD8+ T cells from PBMCs, obtained from culture after CMV antigen stimulation. This clonotype was obtained from a human donor in good health (CMV status not recorded). Some clones in this sample may be carry-over from other donors' samples. The CDR3 loop reads CASSLAGRFYEQYF. The DNA sequence reads TGTGCCAGCAGCTTAGCGGGACGGTTCTACGAGCAGTACTTC. This CDR3, with the reference TRBV7-9 and TRBJ2-7 proteins standing in past its ends, gives the full variable domain DTGVSQNPRHKITKRGQNVTFRCDPISEHNRLYWYRQTLGQGPEFLTYFQNEAQLEKSRLLSDRFSAERPKGSFSTLEIQRTEQGDSAMYLCASSLAGRFYEQYFGPGTRLTVT.